A single sample gave rise to the 22 T cell receptor beta chains below, sequenced in a study of technical replicates of blood from several donors. TCRdb's table, derived via immunoSEQ multiplex PCR, lists solely in-frame clones and lacks some. The sample has just under 85,000 clones; more than 80% are singletons. The sample taken for sequencing was T cells isolated from PBMCs. The receptors were gathered from a human donor in good health.

The V and J genes are TRBV5-1 and TRBJ2-5; D might be TRBD1 (5 bases). Germline values: CDR1 SGHRS, CDR2 YFSETQ. V was pared by 4 bases and J by 3 bases, with 13 bases between. The CDR3 has 14 residues. The CDR3 DNA reads TGCGCCAGCAGCAGCATGGACATGGAAGAGACCCAGTACTTC. Protein sequence: CASSSMDMEETQYF.

The CDR3, as DNA: TGTGCCAGCACCCTTGGGGGGGCCACCATATATTTT. This gives the protein CASTLGGATIYF. The V and J genes are TRBV7-9 and TRBJ1-3; TRBD1 is a possible D gene (6 bases). CDR1 SEHNR and CDR2 FQNEAQ come from the germline V gene (reference sequence). Trimming shortened V by 7 bases and J by 9 bases, and 13 bases separated the two germline ends. CDR3 length: 12 amino acids. Filled out from reference TRBV7-9 and TRBJ1-3, the complete variable domain reads DTGVSQNPRHKITKRGQNVTFRCDPISEHNRLYWYRQTLGQGPEFLTYFQNEAQLEKSRLLSDRFSAERPKGSFSTLEIQRTEQGDSAMYLCASTLGGATIYFGEGSWLTVV.

The chain carries TRBV7-8 and TRBJ1-4; 9 nucleotides agree with TRBD1. Germline CDR1 and CDR2: SGHVS and FQNEAQ. The CDR3 length is 16 residues. V dropped 2 bases and J dropped 5; count of bases not matched to a gene: 6. CDR3 sequence: CASSLFGTGRNEKLFF. The CDR3 bases are TGTGCCAGCAGCTTATTTGGGACAGGGAGGAATGAAAAACTGTTTTTT.

The V call is TRBV7-9, the J call TRBJ2-5; D possibly corresponds to TRBD2 (6 bases). CDR1 is SEHNR, CDR2 FQNEAQ, per germline (reference sequence). The CDR3 runs to 14 residues. Trimming stripped 2 bases from V and 1 base from J, with 8 bases between. CDR3: CASSLTTSQETQYF. In DNA, the CDR3 is TGTGCCAGCAGCTTAACGACTAGCCAAGAGACCCAGTACTTC.

This rearrangement joins TRBV25-1 to TRBJ2-5; 10 nucleotides align to TRBD1. This CDR3 has 16 amino acids. CDR1 is MGHDK and CDR2 is SYGVNS in the germline V gene. Trimming at V came to 1 base and at J to 2 bases, leaving 4 bases not matched to a gene. CDR3 DNA sequence: TGTGCCAGCAGTGAATGGGACAGGGGAAGGCAAGAGACCCAGTACTTC. This gives the protein CASSEWDRGRQETQYF.

V usage is TRBV30 and J usage is TRBJ2-4; perhaps TRBD1 as D (5 bases). Germline values: CDR1 GTSNPN, CDR2 SVGIG (reference sequence). Trimming left V 1 base short and J 4 bases short, with 17 bases between. This CDR3 has 16 amino acids. The chain's CDR3 is CAWSAARVPNKNIQYF. CDR3 nucleotide sequence: TGTGCCTGGAGTGCCGCCAGGGTCCCCAATAAAAACATTCAGTACTTC.

The chain joins TRBV5-1 to TRBJ1-1; D unresolved. Germline V gene lookup returns CDR1 SGHRS and CDR2 YFSETQ. Trimming took off 0 bases at V and 4 bases at J, with 13 bases between the two ends. CDR3 length equals 15 residues. This CDR3 is CASSLAETRVTEAFF. In DNA form, the CDR3 reads TGCGCCAGCAGCTTGGCGGAAACTCGGGTCACTGAAGCTTTCTTT.

This chain links TRBV7-9 with TRBJ1-4; D gene uncertain. Per the germline V gene, CDR1 is SEHNR and CDR2 is FQNEAQ (reference sequence). The CDR3 contains 11 residues. The V and J ends lost 5 bases and 6 bases respectively, with 4 bases between them. The CDR3 loop is CASSPDEKLFF. In nucleotides, the CDR3 is TGTGCCAGCAGCCCTGATGAAAAACTGTTTTTT.

The chain carries TRBV4-1 and TRBJ2-1; D is unclear. The CDR3 runs 14 residues. The germline V gene encodes CDR1 MGHRA and CDR2 YSYEKL. V was clipped by 5 bases and J by 3 bases, with 11 bases between them. The CDR3, as DNA: TGCGCCAGCAGCTTCCCTAACAGCTACAATGAGCAGTTCTTC. It is translated as CASSFPNSYNEQFF.

CDR3 protein: CASSSQTGGHGYTF. CDR3 DNA: TGTGCCAGCAGCTCACAGACAGGGGGGCATGGCTACACCTTC. The chain employs TRBV7-6 and TRBJ1-2; TRBD1 matches 9 bases. The CDR3 contains 14 residues. The germline gives CDR1 SGHVS, CDR2 FNYEAQ. With 4 bases clipped from V and 6 bases from J, the junction kept 6 bases outside the gene matches. Filled out from reference TRBV7-6 and TRBJ1-2, the complete variable domain reads GAGVSQSPRYKVTKRGQDVALRCDPISGHVSLYWYRQALGQGPEFLTYFNYEAQQDKSGLPNDRFSAERPEGSISTLTIQRTEQRDSAMYRCASSSQTGGHGYTFGSGTRLTVV.

This chain joins TRBV28 and TRBJ1-3; D remains unclear. The length of the CDR3 is 17 residues. CDR1 is MDHEN, CDR2 SYDVKM, per germline. Deletions cut 1 base from V and 2 bases from J, with 15 bases between. CDR3 loop: CASSLSLGGVAGNTIYF. CDR3 bases: TGTGCCAGCAGTTTATCGTTAGGCGGGGTGGCTGGAAACACCATATATTTT.

The J gene is TRBJ2-3, the V gene TRBV5-8; D is perhaps TRBD1 (5 bases). The ends were cut back, 4 bases at V and 4 bases at J, with 22 bases in the middle. This CDR3 is built from 17 residues. CDR1 is SGHTS and CDR2 is YDEGEE in the germline V gene. CDR3 in amino acids: CASSLRPQGRGADTQYF. The CDR3 nucleotides read TGTGCCAGCAGCCTAAGACCTCAGGGAAGGGGCGCAGATACGCAGTATTTT.

This chain joins TRBV14 and TRBJ1-5; D is perhaps TRBD1 (6 bases). The germline V and J ends were trimmed by 4 bases and 4 bases, with 14 bases remaining between them. The CDR3 is made up of 15 amino acids. Germline V gene lookup returns CDR1 SGHDN and CDR2 FVKESK. The CDR3 loop reads CASSPGGAANQPQHF. The CDR3 DNA is TGTGCCAGCAGCCCGGGGGGGGCCGCGAATCAGCCCCAGCATTTT.

This clone appeared once. V is TRBV9 and J is TRBJ2-3, with 9 bases that match TRBD2. The CDR3 totals 18 residues. J gave up 4 bases and V 1 base, and 13 bases lay outside the gene matches. The germline V gene has CDR1 SGDLS and CDR2 YYNGEE. The CDR3 DNA is TGTGCCAGCAGCGTAAAACCCCCGGCGGGGGGGCCTCCAGATACGCAGTATTTT. It yields the protein CASSVKPPAGGPPDTQYF.

The chain couples TRBV6-5 to TRBJ2-7; D is perhaps TRBD1 (6 bases). The CDR3 is made up of 13 amino acids. Germline lookup yields CDR1 MNHEY and CDR2 SVGAGI. The V gene lost 0 bases and the J gene lost 7 bases, with 10 bases spanning the gap. The CDR3 nucleotides read TGTGCCAGCAGTTACTCGGACAGTAGAGAGCAGTACTTC. Translated, it gives CASSYSDSREQYF.

The rearrangement uses TRBV6-6 and TRBJ1-1; tentative D call: TRBD1 (6 bases). The CDR3 covers 15 residues. The V end lost 3 bases, the J end lost 2 bases, and 13 bases lay between the germline ends. Germline CDR1 reads MNHNY; CDR2 reads SVGAGI (reference sequence). CDR3 bases: TGTGCCAGCAGTTATGATGGGACAAGCAACACTGAAGCTTTCTTT. As protein: CASSYDGTSNTEAFF.

The rearrangement uses TRBV6-5 and TRBJ1-6; D remains ambiguous. The length of the CDR3 is 16 residues. Germline CDR1 reads MNHEY; CDR2 reads SVGAGI. V was cut by 4 bases and J by 4 bases, with 14 bases left in between. In DNA form, the CDR3 reads TGTGCCAGCAGTTCCACTGGACTGAATTATAATTCACCCCTCCACTTT. It encodes CASSSTGLNYNSPLHF.

The chain links TRBV19 to TRBJ2-7, with 8 bases that match TRBD2. Per germline, CDR1 LNHDA and CDR2 SQIVND (reference sequence). The CDR3 extends over 13 amino acids. The trim removed 4 bases at V and 4 bases at J, leaving 3 bases unmatched. CDR3 amino acids: CASSSGRRYEQYF. In DNA, the CDR3 is TGTGCCAGTAGTAGCGGGAGGAGGTACGAGCAGTACTTC.

The J gene is TRBJ1-2, the V gene TRBV19; no definite D call. V was pared by 3 bases and J by 8 bases, with 10 bases between. Germline CDR1 is LNHDA and CDR2 is SQIVND (reference sequence). CDR3 length equals 12 residues. The CDR3 DNA reads as TGTGCCAGTAGTATTGGGAGGTACGGCTACACCTTC. Translating gives CASSIGRYGYTF.

The chain uses TRBV9 and TRBJ2-6; TRBD1 aligns across 7 bases. The CDR3 runs to 15 residues. Germline loops: CDR1 SGDLS, CDR2 YYNGEE. V was clipped by 2 bases and J by 4 bases; unmatched bases: 3. DNA for the CDR3: TGTGCCAGCAGCGTTGGGGACAGAGGGGCCAACGTCCTGACTTTC. This sequence encodes CASSVGDRGANVLTF.

There are a few counts of this clone. The chain links TRBV9 to TRBJ1-1; D is perhaps TRBD1 (5 bases). CDR1 SGDLS and CDR2 YYNGEE come from the germline V gene. With 4 bases removed from V and 9 bases from J, the gap between germline ends came to 10 bases. The CDR3 totals 11 residues. CDR3 coding DNA: TGTGCCAGCAGCATGGAGGGGAAAGCTTTCTTT. This gives the protein CASSMEGKAFF. The full variable domain, completed using reference TRBV9 and TRBJ1-1, is DSGVTQTPKHLITATGQRVTLRCSPRSGDLSVYWYQQSLDQGLQFLIQYYNGEERAKGNILERFSAQQFPDLHSELNLSSLELGDSALYFCASSMEGKAFFGQGTRLTVV.

Comment on this clone: Its ends do not fully match the called genes, so a read error is possible. The chain recombines TRBV28 with TRBJ2-2; 11 bases fit TRBD2. Per the germline V gene, CDR1 is MDHEN and CDR2 is SYDVKM. The CDR3 contains 15 residues. CDR3: CASRLLAGGHGELFF. Here the CDR3 DNA reads TGTGCCAGCAGATTATTAGCGGGAGGGCACGGGGAGCTGTTTTTT.